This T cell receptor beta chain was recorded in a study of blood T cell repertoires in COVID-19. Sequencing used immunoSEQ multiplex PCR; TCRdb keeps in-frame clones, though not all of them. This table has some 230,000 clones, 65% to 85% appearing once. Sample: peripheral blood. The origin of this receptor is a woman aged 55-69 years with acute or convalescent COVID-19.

The DNA of the CDR3 is TGTGCTAGTGGCCCTAAGGGGCGTGAGGACGAGCAGTACTTC. Protein: CASGPKGREDEQYF. The chain couples TRBV12-5 to TRBJ2-7; the D gene is possibly TRBD1 (5 bases). Germline CDR1 is LGHNT and CDR2 is FRNRAP. The CDR3 has 14 residues. The germline V and J ends were trimmed by 6 bases and 5 bases, with 17 bases remaining between them.